These 31 T cell receptor beta chains came from one sample sequenced in a study of graft-versus-host responses after intestinal transplantation (dated by TCRdb to the early 2020s). These TCRs are of unknown antigen specificity. Libraries were made using the immunoSEQ multiplex PCR assay. TCRdb limited this immuneACCESS table to in-frame rearrangements with V and J called. A share of clones is missing; checked studies link under half to unresolved V genes, and the rest is unexplained. Counted in this sample were 100,000 to 120,000 clones; about 94% of them appeared once. Around 0.55% of the sample goes to the ten largest clones. The time point label for this specimen denotes: cells obtained before transplantation from donor or recipient. Sequences were derived from unstimulated CD8+ T cells sorted from spleen or lymph node cells, sampled before intestinal transplant. Receptors were obtained from a human donor who received an intestinal transplant.

As DNA, the CDR3 is TGTGCCAGCAGTGTATACGGACAGGAGAACACTGAAGCTTTCTTT. This codes for CASSVYGQENTEAFF. The genes are TRBV25-1 and TRBJ1-1; 7 nucleotides agree with TRBD1. Losses at the gene ends were 4 bases for V and 1 base for J; bases not matched to a gene: 6. The CDR3 spans 15 residues. The germline gives CDR1 MGHDK, CDR2 SYGVNS.

This rearrangement joins TRBV2 to TRBJ2-7; 9 bases agree with TRBD1. The CDR3 has 12 residues. The germline V gene encodes CDR1 SNHLY and CDR2 FYNNEI. The CDR3 spells CAEGGQGYEQYF. For the CDR3, the DNA is TGTGCGGAGGGGGGACAGGGCTACGAGCAGTACTTC.

The CDR3: CASSLSGLSGRSSDEQFF. In DNA form, the CDR3 reads TGTGCCAGCAGCTTGTCAGGTTTAAGCGGGAGGTCGTCGGATGAGCAGTTCTTC. V is TRBV5-5 and J is TRBJ2-1; the match to TRBD2 covers 9 bases. The germline V gene encodes CDR1 SGHKS and CDR2 YYEKEE (reference sequence). V lost 1 base, J lost 8 bases, and 16 bases stayed unmatched. The CDR3 contains 18 residues.

In DNA form, the CDR3 reads TGTGCCAGCAGTTACTCGGACAGGGTACACTATGGCTACACCTTC. Translated, it gives CASSYSDRVHYGYTF. The chain is built from TRBV6-5 and TRBJ1-2; 8 nucleotides align to TRBD1. Germline lookup yields CDR1 MNHEY and CDR2 SVGAGI. The V segment lost 0 bases and the J segment 3 bases; nucleotides outside the gene matches: 3. The CDR3 spans 15 residues.

This rearrangement joins TRBV27 to TRBJ1-5; D may be TRBD1 (6 bases). Per germline, CDR1 MNHEY and CDR2 SMNVEV (reference sequence). V lost 7 bases to trimming and J lost 0 bases, with 19 bases between them. The CDR3 runs to 17 residues. Written as DNA, the CDR3 is TGTGCCAGCAAACTAAACGCGGGACATTATAGCAATCAGCCCCAGCATTTT. As protein: CASKLNAGHYSNQPQHF.

The J gene is TRBJ2-1, the V gene TRBV12-5, with a tentative D call TRBD1 (6 bases). Trimming pared 2 bases from V and 6 bases from J, leaving 8 bases between. The CDR3 loop spans 13 amino acids. Germline V gene data show CDR1 as LGHNT and CDR2 as FRNRAP. CDR3 sequence (DNA): TGTGCTAGTGGTTTGAGGGGGTCCAATGAGCAGTTCTTC. This encodes CASGLRGSNEQFF.

The CDR3 here is CSASGSHEQYF. The DNA for the CDR3 is TGCAGTGCTAGCGGGAGCCACGAGCAGTACTTC. This chain uses TRBV20-1 with TRBJ2-7, with D perhaps TRBD2 (6 bases). The length of the CDR3 is 11 residues. In germline, CDR1 is DFQATT, CDR2 SNEGSKA (reference sequence). With 3 bases removed from V and 5 bases from J, the gap between germline ends came to 8 bases.

The V call is TRBV4-2, the J call TRBJ2-2, with D possibly being TRBD2 (7 bases). The V and J ends lost 6 bases and 1 base respectively, with 15 bases between them. Germline-derived CDR1 and CDR2 are LGHNA and YNFKEQ. The CDR3 runs 16 residues. This CDR3 is CASSWRGGENTGELFF. For the CDR3, the DNA is TGTGCCAGCAGTTGGAGGGGGGGGGAGAACACCGGGGAGCTGTTTTTT.

This chain links TRBV7-3 with TRBJ2-2; 7 bases align to TRBD1. After removal of 4 bases from V and 1 base from J, the junction contained 3 bases not matched to a gene. Germline assignment: CDR1 SGHTA and CDR2 FQGTGA. CDR3 size: 15 residues. The CDR3 DNA is TGTGCCAGCAGCTCAAGACAGGGGAACACCGGGGAGCTGTTTTTT. Its protein product is CASSSRQGNTGELFF.

The genes are TRBV4-1 and TRBJ1-5; no reliable D call. CDR3 size: 16 residues. From germline, CDR1 is MGHRA and CDR2 YSYEKL. Trimming stripped 0 bases from V and 0 bases from J, with 9 bases between. For the CDR3, the DNA is TGCGCCAGCAGCCAAGATCCCGGGGATAGCAATCAGCCCCAGCATTTT. It is translated as CASSQDPGDSNQPQHF.

The chain employs TRBV7-3 and TRBJ2-1, with 8 positions matching TRBD2. Germline assignment: CDR1 SGHTA and CDR2 FQGTGA. CDR3 size: 14 residues. The trim removed 2 bases at V and 8 bases at J, leaving 5 bases unmatched. CDR3 nucleotide sequence: TGTGCCAGCAGCTTAGCGGGAGGATACGATGAGCAGTTCTTC. It translates to CASSLAGGYDEQFF.

This chain joins TRBV7-9 and TRBJ2-7; TRBD1 agrees at 8 bases. With 3 bases clipped from V and 0 bases from J, the junction kept 7 bases outside the gene matches. Germline values: CDR1 SEHNR, CDR2 FQNEAQ (reference sequence). The CDR3 contains 16 residues. The CDR3 nucleotides read TGTGCCAGCAGCTTCGACAGGGGACGCCTCTCCTACGAGCAGTACTTC. It encodes CASSFDRGRLSYEQYF.

The chain joins TRBV5-6 to TRBJ1-4; 7 bases align to TRBD1. The ends lost 2 bases at V and 7 bases at J; junction bases unmatched: 5. The CDR3 is 14 amino acids. The germline CDR1 and CDR2 sequences are SGHDT and YYEEEE. The CDR3 coding sequence is TGTGCCAGCAGCTTTGGGACAGCGGGTGAAAAACTGTTTTTT. Protein product: CASSFGTAGEKLFF.

The chain recombines TRBV4-1 with TRBJ1-4; tentatively, D is TRBD1 (6 bases). Looked up from germline, CDR1 is MGHRA and CDR2 is YSYEKL. V was clipped by 0 bases and J by 11 bases, with 16 bases between them. The CDR3 runs to 15 residues. CDR3 bases: TGCGCCAGCAGCCAAGAGGAACAGGGTGAGAAGAAACTGTTTTTT. It codes for CASSQEEQGEKKLFF.

The chain is built from TRBV10-3 and TRBJ1-2, with 9 bases aligning to TRBD1. This CDR3 spans 13 amino acids. The V gene's germline CDR1 is ENHRY and CDR2 SYGVKD. V lost 0 bases to trimming and J lost 7 bases; unmatched junction nucleotides: 0. The CDR3 here is CAISESTGGGYTF. The CDR3 DNA reads as TGTGCCATCAGTGAGTCGACAGGGGGTGGCTACACCTTC.

This clone was picked up one time. The chain combines TRBV10-3 with TRBJ2-1; possibly TRBD1 or TRBD2 for D (5 bases each). The CDR3 runs to 14 residues. V dropped 10 bases and J dropped 4 bases, with 17 bases sitting between them. Germline CDR1 ENHRY, CDR2 SYGVKD. The CDR3 region has the DNA TGTGCCAACAGCCTCGGGGCCGGTTACAATGAGCAGTTCTTC. Its translation: CANSLGAGYNEQFF.

There are a few counts of this clone. J is TRBJ2-3 and V is TRBV5-4, with 8 bases identical to TRBD2. Germline V lookup: CDR1 SGHNT, CDR2 YYREEE (reference sequence). Trimming removed 1 base from V and 4 bases from J; junction bases left unmatched: 2. The CDR3 sequence is 14 residues long. The CDR3: CASSLSSGADTQYF. CDR3 DNA: TGTGCCAGCAGCTTGAGTAGCGGGGCAGATACGCAGTATTTT.

This clone occurred once. The chain has TRBV5-1 and TRBJ2-6; D is unclear. Germline V gene sequence: CDR1 SGHRS, CDR2 YFSETQ. The CDR3 sequence is 16 residues long. The V and J ends lost 0 bases and 1 base respectively, with 8 bases between them. The CDR3 spells CASSLDADSGANVLTF. In nucleotides, the CDR3 is TGCGCCAGCAGCTTGGATGCGGATTCTGGGGCCAACGTCCTGACTTTC.

V is TRBV13 and J is TRBJ1-1, with D unclear. CDR1 and CDR2 from the germline V gene are PRHDT and FYEKMQ (reference sequence). The CDR3 has 11 amino acids. With 5 bases removed from V and 3 bases from J, the gap between germline ends came to 4 bases. The CDR3 is CASSPDTEAFF. The CDR3 nucleotides read TGTGCCAGCAGCCCGGACACTGAAGCTTTCTTT. Full variable domain (remainder filled in from reference TRBV13 and TRBJ1-1): AAGVIQSPRHLIKEKRETATLKCYPIPRHDTVYWYQQGPGQDPQFLISFYEKMQSDKGSIPDRFSAQQFSDYHSELNMSSLELGDSALYFCASSPDTEAFFGQGTRLTVV.

The V and J genes are TRBV5-1 and TRBJ2-1; 7 bases match TRBD2. Germline lookup yields CDR1 SGHRS and CDR2 YFSETQ. CDR3 length equals 15 residues. V shed 2 bases and J 8 bases; nucleotides not matched to a gene: 10. CDR3 loop: CASSFPGGSGDEQFF. CDR3 bases: TGCGCCAGCAGCTTCCCCGGCGGGAGTGGAGATGAGCAGTTCTTC.

The chain recombines TRBV4-1 with TRBJ1-1; D ambiguous. This CDR3 region has 16 residues. Germline CDR1 reads MGHRA; CDR2 reads YSYEKL. The germline V and J ends were trimmed by 8 bases and 3 bases, with 22 bases remaining between them. The CDR3 loop reads CASRGSRVLGDTEAFF. CDR3 nucleotide sequence: TGCGCCAGCCGAGGGTCCCGGGTCCTTGGGGACACTGAAGCTTTCTTT.

CDR3 sequence: CASSLRAHSGSPITGELFF. CDR3 bases: TGTGCCAGCAGCTTAAGGGCCCATAGCGGGAGTCCCATCACCGGGGAGCTGTTTTTT. The V gene is TRBV7-6, the J gene TRBJ2-2, with TRBD2 matching over 9 bases. The CDR3 consists of 19 residues. Germline V CDR1 and CDR2: SGHVS, FNYEAQ. With V trimmed by 2 bases and J by 4 bases, 14 bases remained unmatched. Filled out from reference TRBV7-6 and TRBJ2-2, the complete variable domain reads GAGVSQSPRYKVTKRGQDVALRCDPISGHVSLYWYRQALGQGPEFLTYFNYEAQQDKSGLPNDRFSAERPEGSISTLTIQRTEQRDSAMYRCASSLRAHSGSPITGELFFGEGSRLTVL.

This chain links TRBV27 with TRBJ2-3, with D unclear. Germline CDR1 is MNHEY and CDR2 is SMNVEV (reference sequence). V lost 7 bases and J 6 bases, leaving 8 bases between the germline ends. The CDR3 runs 11 residues. CDR3 DNA: TGTGCCAGCATCATGGGGGATACGCAGTATTTT. Translation gives CASIMGDTQYF.

This clone occurred once. This chain connects TRBV13 to TRBJ2-3, with 8 nucleotides matching TRBD2. CDR3 length equals 17 residues. From germline, CDR1 is PRHDT and CDR2 FYEKMQ (reference sequence). V lost 7 bases and J lost 5; bases outside the gene matches: 17. This chain's CDR3 is CASIPRGAGGRGDTQYF. The CDR3 DNA follows: TGTGCCAGCATACCTCGGGGGGCGGGAGGCCGAGGAGATACGCAGTATTTT.

V and J are TRBV29-1 and TRBJ1-5; D gene unclear. Trimming pared 0 bases from V and 5 bases from J, leaving 20 bases between. The CDR3 covers 17 residues. The germline CDR1 and CDR2 sequences are SQVTM and ANQGSEA. CDR3 protein: CSVEDPKERAVHQPQHF. In nucleotides, the CDR3 is TGCAGCGTTGAAGATCCCAAGGAGAGGGCAGTCCATCAGCCCCAGCATTTT.

This chain uses TRBV4-2 with TRBJ2-1, with 9 bases that match TRBD1. Germline V gene lookup returns CDR1 LGHNA and CDR2 YNFKEQ. Trimming cost V 4 bases and J 3 bases; bases outside gene matches: 4. The CDR3 totals 15 residues. CDR3: CASSPPGQGYNEQFF. In nucleotides, the CDR3 is TGTGCCAGCAGCCCACCGGGACAGGGCTACAATGAGCAGTTCTTC.

This chain links TRBV7-9 with TRBJ2-7; D is unresolved. CDR1 is SEHNR and CDR2 is FQNEAQ in the germline V gene (reference sequence). The germline V and J ends were trimmed by 10 bases and 2 bases, with 18 bases remaining between them. The CDR3 contains 14 residues. The CDR3 coding sequence is TGTGCCACCCAGAAGGACGGGCGGCCCTACGAGCAGTACTTC. Amino acids: CATQKDGRPYEQYF.

CDR3 in DNA: TGTGCCAGCAGCTCGACCGGGACCGAAGCTTTCTTT. This codes for CASSSTGTEAFF. The V and J genes are TRBV7-9 and TRBJ1-1, with D perhaps TRBD1 (5 bases). The V end was cut by 4 bases, the J end by 8 bases, with 11 bases between. The germline V gene encodes CDR1 SEHNR and CDR2 FQNEAQ (reference sequence). CDR3 length equals 12 residues.

The chain employs TRBV19 and TRBJ2-2; D may be TRBD1 or TRBD2 (5 bases each). Germline CDR1 and CDR2: LNHDA and SQIVND (reference sequence). V lost 6 bases and J 4 bases, leaving 9 bases between the germline ends. The CDR3 contains 13 residues. CDR3 amino acids: CASSPGGTGELFF. Here the CDR3 DNA reads TGTGCCAGTAGCCCTGGGGGCACCGGGGAGCTGTTTTTT.

CDR3 in amino acids: CASSVWENTEAFF. The DNA of the CDR3 is TGTGCCAGCAGCGTCTGGGAGAACACTGAAGCTTTCTTT. The chain links TRBV9 to TRBJ1-1; unclear D gene. V shed 2 bases and J shed 1 base, with 6 bases lying between them. There are 13 residues in the CDR3. The germline V gene has CDR1 SGDLS and CDR2 YYNGEE.

V gene TRBV6-1 combines with J gene TRBJ2-7, with 9 bases that match TRBD1. V was pared by 5 bases and J by 1 base, with 6 bases of the junction left unmatched. The germline V gene has CDR1 MNHNS and CDR2 SASEGT. The CDR3 length is 15 residues. CDR3 coding DNA: TGTGCCAGCAGTTGGACCGGGACAGGGTCCTACGAGCAGTACTTC. Its translation is CASSWTGTGSYEQYF.